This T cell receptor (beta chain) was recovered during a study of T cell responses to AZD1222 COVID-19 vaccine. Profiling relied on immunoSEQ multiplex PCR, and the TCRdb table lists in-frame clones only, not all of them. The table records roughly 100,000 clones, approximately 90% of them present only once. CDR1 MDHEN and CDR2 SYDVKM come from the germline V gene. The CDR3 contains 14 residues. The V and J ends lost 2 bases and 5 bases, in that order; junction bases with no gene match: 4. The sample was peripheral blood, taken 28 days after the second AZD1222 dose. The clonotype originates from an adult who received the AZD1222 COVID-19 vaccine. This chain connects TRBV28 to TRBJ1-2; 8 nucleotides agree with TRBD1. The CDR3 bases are TGTGCCAGCAGTTTAACAGGGGGGATGTATGGCTACACCTTC. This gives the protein CASSLTGGMYGYTF.